This entry lists 9 T cell receptor beta chains sequenced from one sample in a study of vaccination and CD4 T cells after COVID-19. With the Oncomine TCR Beta short-read assay, DNA from cultured CD4+ T cells was sequenced. One entry per CDR3 protein results from TCRdb running MiXCR on the PCR reads. The data hold some 8,000 distinct CDR3 sequences, with over 45% observed a single time. These receptors lack a known antigen. As for treatment: 10-day PBMC culture with coronavirus spike peptide pools or control peptides (ViraFEST assay). Gathering of the CD4+ T cells, from the unexposed donor, took place before the COVID-19 pandemic (2011-2018). The sequenced material came from CD4+ T cells from blood, cultured in vitro. The origin of the receptors is a human donor in good health.

J is TRBJ2-3 and V is TRBV10-1; possibly TRBD2 for D (6 bases). The V gene lost 0 bases and the J gene lost 4 bases, with 11 bases spanning the gap. Germline V gene data show CDR1 as WNHNN and CDR2 as SYGVQD (reference sequence). CDR3 length equals 15 residues. CDR3 amino acids: CASSESGLGADTQYF. The CDR3 nucleotides are TGCGCCAGCAGTGAGTCGGGACTGGGAGCAGATACGCAGTATTTT.

V gene TRBV12-3 or TRBV12-4 combines with J gene TRBJ2-3; D unclear. The CDR3 has 13 amino acids. V lost 3 bases and J 0 bases, leaving 4 bases between the germline ends. The CDR3 reads CASSFGSTDTQYF. The CDR3 DNA follows: TGTGCCAGCAGTTTCGGTAGCACAGATACGCAGTATTTT.

The chain combines TRBV24-1 with TRBJ2-2; D ambiguous. Germline CDR1 KGHDR, CDR2 SFDVKD. This CDR3 is built from 16 residues. Trimming cost V 5 bases and J 4 bases, with 16 bases left between them. The CDR3 spells CATSGGSFLSTGELFF. CDR3 in DNA: TGTGCCACCAGTGGAGGATCCTTCCTCAGCACCGGGGAGCTGTTTTTT.

There are a few counts of this clonotype. The genes are TRBV6-1 and TRBJ2-5; no clear D gene. CDR3 length: 15 amino acids. Per germline, CDR1 MNHNS and CDR2 SASEGT. Trimming shortened V by 2 bases and J by 2 bases, and 12 bases separated the two germline ends. CDR3 sequence reads: CASSELGRGQETQYF. The CDR3 coding sequence is TGTGCCAGCAGTGAACTGGGCAGAGGACAAGAGACCCAGTACTTC.

This clonotype was recorded once. The CDR3 DNA reads TGTGCCAGTACGTCCCCAGGCAGTACTAGGGAGCAGTACTTC. It encodes CASTSPGSTREQYF. The gene calls are TRBV19 and TRBJ2-7; D is possibly TRBD2 (5 bases). There are 14 residues in the CDR3. V lost 7 bases and J lost 7, with 20 bases in between. Germline-derived CDR1 and CDR2 are LNHDA and SQIVND (reference sequence).

This clonotype was seen more than once but under ten times. The chain carries TRBV28 and TRBJ2-2; the match to TRBD2 covers 7 bases. The V gene's germline CDR1 is MDHEN and CDR2 SYDVKM. J was trimmed by 2 bases and V by 6 bases; bases with no gene match: 18. The CDR3 loop spans 19 amino acids. The CDR3 reads CASSLDIRGVPLNTGELFF. The CDR3 DNA sequence: TGTGCCAGCAGCCTCGACATCCGGGGGGTCCCCCTAAACACCGGGGAGCTGTTTTTT.

This rearrangement joins TRBV6-1 to TRBJ1-1; 7 bases match TRBD1. The J segment lost 7 bases and the V segment lost 6 bases, leaving 2 bases of the junction unmatched. Germline loops: CDR1 MNHNS, CDR2 SASEGT. CDR3 length: 11 amino acids. CDR3 sequence reads: CASRGQLEAFF. The CDR3 DNA reads as TGTGCCAGCAGGGGACAGCTTGAAGCTTTCTTT.

The chain employs TRBV6-1 and TRBJ2-7; TRBD1 matches at 7 bases. CDR1 is MNHNS, CDR2 SASEGT, per germline. The CDR3 is 13 residues long. J gave up 5 bases and V 5 bases, and 6 bases lay outside the gene matches. This CDR3 is CASSRGGVHEQYF. As DNA, the CDR3 is TGTGCCAGCAGTAGAGGGGGCGTACACGAGCAGTACTTC.

The chain links TRBV15 to TRBJ1-6; TRBD1 aligns across 9 bases. J was trimmed by 9 bases and V by 7 bases; bases with no gene match: 13. The V gene's germline CDR1 is LNHNV and CDR2 YYDKDF (reference sequence). The CDR3 is made up of 16 amino acids. The CDR3 spells CATKSPGQGGSSPLHF. CDR3 coding DNA: TGTGCCACCAAGTCACCGGGACAGGGCGGTAGTTCACCCCTCCACTTT. Full variable domain (outside the CDR3, taken from reference TRBV15 and TRBJ1-6): DAMVIQNPRYQVTQFGKPVTLSCSQTLNHNVMYWYQQKSSQAPKLLFHYYDKDFNNEADTPDNFQSRRPNTSFCFLDIRSPGLGDTAMYLCATKSPGQGGSSPLHFGNGTRLTVT.